The T cell receptor (beta chain) under discussion was sequenced for a study of Ad26.COV2.S vaccination and SARS-CoV-2 variants. The V segment lost 4 bases and the J segment 1 base; nucleotides outside the gene matches: 5. This CDR3 spans 15 amino acids. The germline gives CDR1 MGHRA, CDR2 YSYEKL. Noted treatment: some 19 received Ad26.COV2.S at low or high dose, single or two shots; 5 received placebo; per-sample allocation not given. Sampling happened 63 days after the first vaccine or placebo injection. TCRdb's table, derived via immunoSEQ multiplex PCR, lists solely in-frame clones and lacks some. The sample has hundreds of thousands of clones, roughly 90% seen once.

Sequenced here: peripheral blood, sampled in a trial of Ad26.COV2.S vaccine versus placebo. The chain recombines TRBV4-1 with TRBJ1-1; 8 bases agree with TRBD1. The clonotype was recovered from a person aged 18-60 years who received the Ad26.COV2.S COVID-19 vaccine or a placebo. CDR3 region: CASSRAGTGNTEAFF. The CDR3 DNA reads as TGCGCCAGCAGCCGGGCTGGGACAGGGAACACTGAAGCTTTCTTT.